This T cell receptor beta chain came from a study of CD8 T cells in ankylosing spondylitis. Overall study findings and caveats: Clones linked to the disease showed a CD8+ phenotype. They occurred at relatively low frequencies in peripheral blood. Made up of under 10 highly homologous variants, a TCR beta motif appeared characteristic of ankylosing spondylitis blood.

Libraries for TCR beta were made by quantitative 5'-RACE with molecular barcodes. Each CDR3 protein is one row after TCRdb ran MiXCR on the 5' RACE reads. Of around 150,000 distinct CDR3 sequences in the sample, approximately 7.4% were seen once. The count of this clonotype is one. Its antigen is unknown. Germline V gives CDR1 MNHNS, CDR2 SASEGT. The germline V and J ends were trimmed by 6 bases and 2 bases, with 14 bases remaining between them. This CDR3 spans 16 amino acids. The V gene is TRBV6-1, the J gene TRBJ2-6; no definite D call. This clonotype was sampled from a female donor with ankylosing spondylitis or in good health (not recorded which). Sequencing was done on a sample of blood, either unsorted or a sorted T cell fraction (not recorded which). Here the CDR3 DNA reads TGTGCCAGCAGGCAAGTCTTTACCGCTGGGGCCAACGTCCTGACTTTC. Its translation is CASRQVFTAGANVLTF.